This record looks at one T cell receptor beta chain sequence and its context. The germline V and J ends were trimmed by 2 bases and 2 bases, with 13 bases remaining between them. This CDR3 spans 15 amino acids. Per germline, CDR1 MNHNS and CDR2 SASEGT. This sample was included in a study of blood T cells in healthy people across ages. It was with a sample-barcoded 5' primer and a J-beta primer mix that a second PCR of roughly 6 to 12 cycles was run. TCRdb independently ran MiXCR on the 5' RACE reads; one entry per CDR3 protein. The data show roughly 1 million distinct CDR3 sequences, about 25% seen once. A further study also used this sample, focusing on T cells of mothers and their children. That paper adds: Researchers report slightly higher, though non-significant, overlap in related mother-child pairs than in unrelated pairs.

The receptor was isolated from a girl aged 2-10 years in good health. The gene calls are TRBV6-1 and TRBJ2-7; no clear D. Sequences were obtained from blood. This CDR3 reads CASSEQTTRPYEQYF. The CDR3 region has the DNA TGTGCCAGCAGTGAACAGACAACTCGACCCTACGAGCAGTACTTC.